The 24 T cell receptor beta chains below were found in one sample sequenced in a study of blood T cell repertoires in COVID-19. Libraries were prepared by immunoSEQ multiplex PCR; TCRdb keeps only in-frame clonotypes and omits some of them. The sample consists of roughly 100,000 clones, 70% to 90% of them appearing once. Sequences were obtained from peripheral blood. These receptors were taken from a man over 45 with active COVID-19.

In nucleotides, the CDR3 is TGTGCCAGCAGCCCATCCGGGGGGGGCGACACCGGGGAGCTGTTTTTT. Its translation is CASSPSGGGDTGELFF. The chain uses TRBV4-2 and TRBJ2-2; TRBD2 agrees at 8 bases. The CDR3 runs to 16 residues. V shed 4 bases, J shed 3 bases, and the junction held 7 bases outside the gene matches. CDR1 is LGHNA, CDR2 YNFKEQ, per germline.

The chain uses TRBV10-3 and TRBJ1-1; D remains ambiguous. The V and J ends lost 6 bases and 1 base respectively, with 12 bases between them. The germline CDR1 and CDR2 sequences are ENHRY and SYGVKD. The CDR3 is made up of 14 amino acids. CDR3: CAIRKTEPNTEAFF. Here the CDR3 DNA reads TGTGCCATCAGGAAAACTGAACCGAACACTGAAGCTTTCTTT.

The chain recombines TRBV7-9 with TRBJ1-1; D perhaps matches TRBD1 (6 bases). Trimming took 4 bases from V and 6 from J, leaving 9 bases between them. Germline V gives CDR1 SEHNR, CDR2 FQNEAQ (reference sequence). The CDR3 has 12 residues. The DNA of the CDR3 is TGTGCCAGCAGCTCCAGACAGGCTGAAGCTTTCTTT. Its translation: CASSSRQAEAFF.

This clone was picked up many times. The gene calls are TRBV7-9 and TRBJ1-3, with TRBD1 matching over 8 bases. The J segment lost 2 bases and the V segment lost 5 bases, leaving 5 bases of the junction unmatched. CDR1 is SEHNR and CDR2 is FQNEAQ in the germline V gene (reference sequence). CDR3 length equals 15 residues. The DNA for the CDR3 is TGTGCCAGCAGCGAGCAGGGGGCTACTGGAAACACCATATATTTT. Protein product: CASSEQGATGNTIYF.

The chain recombines TRBV19 with TRBJ2-3; 7 bases match TRBD1. Germline loops: CDR1 LNHDA, CDR2 SQIVND (reference sequence). CDR3 length: 16 amino acids. Trimming at V came to 5 bases and at J to 1 base, leaving 9 bases not matched to a gene. CDR3 coding DNA: TGTGCCAGTAGTCCGACAGGGCGTGGGGGCACAGATACGCAGTATTTT. It specifies CASSPTGRGGTDTQYF.

V and J are TRBV20-1 and TRBJ1-1, with D possibly matching TRBD1 (5 bases). From germline, CDR1 is DFQATT and CDR2 SNEGSKA (reference sequence). CDR3 length equals 11 residues. Deletions cut 6 bases from V and 6 bases from J, with 11 bases between. The DNA of the CDR3 is TGCAGTGCGAGCAGGGTCGCTGAAGCTTTCTTT. It encodes CSASRVAEAFF.

The chain employs TRBV20-1 and TRBJ1-4; D uncertain. The CDR3 consists of 16 residues. With 3 bases removed from V and 5 bases from J, the gap between germline ends came to 19 bases. Looked up from germline, CDR1 is DFQATT and CDR2 is SNEGSKA (reference sequence). CDR3 bases: TGCAGTGCTAGTATGTCTGGCGGATCCGTAAATGAAAAACTGTTTTTT. Translating it yields CSASMSGGSVNEKLFF.

The chain combines TRBV2 with TRBJ1-2; unclear D gene. Germline values: CDR1 SNHLY, CDR2 FYNNEI. V lost 9 bases and J 8 bases, leaving 19 bases between the germline ends. CDR3 length: 13 amino acids. This chain's CDR3 is CASTFRGLLGYTF. The CDR3, as DNA: TGTGCCAGTACCTTCCGGGGTCTCTTGGGCTACACCTTC.

The V gene is TRBV3-1 (or the pseudogene TRBV3-2), the J gene TRBJ1-1; D gene uncertain. CDR1 and CDR2 from the germline V gene are LGHDT and YNNKEL (reference sequence). The V end lost 1 base, the J end lost 2 bases, and 8 bases lay between the germline ends. The CDR3 is 14 residues long. Here the CDR3 reads CASSQVATNTEAFF. For the CDR3, the DNA is TGTGCCAGCAGCCAAGTGGCGACAAACACTGAAGCTTTCTTT.

J is TRBJ2-7 and V is TRBV19; D might be TRBD1 (6 bases). V shed 5 bases and J shed 6 bases, with 14 bases lying between them. CDR3 length: 13 amino acids. The V gene's germline CDR1 is LNHDA and CDR2 SQIVND (reference sequence). In DNA, the CDR3 is TGTGCCAGTAGTCCTACAGGGCAGGGCGAGCAGTACTTC. This translates into CASSPTGQGEQYF.

J is TRBJ1-1 and V is TRBV5-6; possible D gene TRBD1, 6 bases. Germline V lookup: CDR1 SGHDT, CDR2 YYEEEE. V lost 5 bases and J lost 1, with 15 bases in between. The CDR3 runs 15 residues. The chain's CDR3 is CASSSRGHRNTEAFF. In nucleotides, the CDR3 is TGTGCCAGCAGTTCTCGGGGACACCGGAACACTGAAGCTTTCTTT. Full variable domain (rest looked up from reference TRBV5-6 and TRBJ1-1): DAGVTQSPTHLIKTRGQQVTLRCSPKSGHDTVSWYQQALGQGPQFIFQYYEEEERQRGNFPDRFSGHQFPNYSSELNVNALLLGDSALYLCASSSRGHRNTEAFFGQGTRLTVV.

The chain combines TRBV6-1 with TRBJ1-5; D perhaps matches TRBD1 (5 bases). CDR1 and CDR2 (germline): MNHNS, SASEGT. This CDR3 is 15 amino acids long. Trimming removed 2 bases at V and 8 bases at J, with 16 bases between. CDR3 bases: TGTGCCAGCAGTGAACACGGGTTATCGGGGGAGCCCCAGCATTTT. It encodes CASSEHGLSGEPQHF.

The chain uses TRBV7-2 and TRBJ1-1; D might be TRBD1 (5 bases). Looked up from germline, CDR1 is SGHTA and CDR2 is FQGNSA. V was shortened by 3 bases and J by 4 bases, with 12 bases between the two germline ends. The CDR3 totals 14 residues. CDR3 nucleotides: TGTGCCAGCAGCTTGGAAAGACAGACCACTGAAGCTTTCTTT. Translation gives CASSLERQTTEAFF. Full variable domain (remainder filled in from reference TRBV7-2 and TRBJ1-1): GAGVSQSPSNKVTEKGKDVELRCDPISGHTALYWYRQSLGQGLEFLIYFQGNSAPDKSGLPSDRFSAERTGGSVSTLTIQRTQQEDSAVYLCASSLERQTTEAFFGQGTRLTVV.

This rearrangement joins TRBV7-2 to TRBJ2-7, with 15 nucleotides matching TRBD2. Losses at the gene ends were 5 bases for V and 3 bases for J; bases not matched to a gene: 11. CDR1 is SGHTA and CDR2 is FQGNSA in the germline V gene. The CDR3 has 18 amino acids. Here the CDR3 DNA reads TGTGCCAGCAGCCCGCCGGGACTAGCGGGGGGACTTGTCTACGAGCAGTACTTC. Its translation: CASSPPGLAGGLVYEQYF.

V gene TRBV6-5 combines with J gene TRBJ1-6; 9 positions match TRBD1. The CDR3 covers 14 residues. The germline V gene has CDR1 MNHEY and CDR2 SVGAGI. Trimming cost V 6 bases and J 9 bases; bases outside gene matches: 6. The CDR3 bases are TGTGCCAGCAGCGGACAGGGGATGGGTTCACCCCTCCACTTT. It specifies CASSGQGMGSPLHF.

The chain employs TRBV2 and TRBJ1-5, with D possibly TRBD1 on 6 matching bases. Germline V gives CDR1 SNHLY, CDR2 FYNNEI. There are 12 residues in the CDR3. Trimming stripped 6 bases from V and 10 bases from J, with 13 bases between. CDR3 in DNA: TGTGCCAGCAGCCAGGAACAGGGACCCCAGCATTTT. This codes for CASSQEQGPQHF.

The V and J genes are TRBV6-5 and TRBJ1-6; TRBD1 matches 10 bases. Losses at the gene ends were 4 bases for V and 8 bases for J; bases not matched to a gene: 5. The germline V gene has CDR1 MNHEY and CDR2 SVGAGI. The CDR3 has 15 amino acids. The CDR3 DNA is TGTGCCAGCAGTTCGGGACAGGGGAATCATTCACCCCTCCACTTT. Translating it yields CASSSGQGNHSPLHF.

The rearrangement joins TRBV13 to TRBJ2-7; 7 bases are a match to TRBD1. Unmatched junction bases numbered 8, after V lost 5 bases and J lost 4 bases. Germline CDR1 and CDR2: PRHDT and FYEKMQ (reference sequence). This CDR3 region has 14 residues. CDR3 sequence: CASSAPGQTYEQYF. The CDR3 DNA reads TGTGCCAGCAGCGCACCGGGACAGACTTACGAGCAGTACTTC.

V usage is TRBV15 and J usage is TRBJ1-6, with D hard to call. V was trimmed by 0 bases and J by 0 bases, leaving 9 bases between them. Germline loops: CDR1 LNHNV, CDR2 YYDKDF (reference sequence). The CDR3 totals 17 residues. CDR3 sequence (DNA): TGTGCCACCAGCAGAGACCCGGGGAGCTCCTATAATTCACCCCTCCACTTT. It yields the protein CATSRDPGSSYNSPLHF.

The chain joins TRBV13 to TRBJ1-6; 12 bases agree with TRBD1. The CDR3 consists of 19 residues. The trim removed 3 bases at V and 9 bases at J, leaving 15 bases unmatched. Germline V gene sequence: CDR1 PRHDT, CDR2 FYEKMQ (reference sequence). CDR3 DNA sequence: TGTGCCAGCAGCTTCCAAAAAGCGGGACAGGGGGCTTCCACTTCACCCCTCCACTTT. Translation gives CASSFQKAGQGASTSPLHF.

CDR3 in amino acids: CASSLAGTGGFYEQYF. The DNA of the CDR3 is TGTGCCAGCAGCTTGGCGGGGACAGGGGGCTTCTACGAGCAGTACTTC. The chain links TRBV7-2 to TRBJ2-7; 12 nucleotides align to TRBD1. V trimming: 3 bases; J trimming: 3 bases; junction bases outside the gene matches: 6. CDR3 size: 16 residues. Germline V gene lookup returns CDR1 SGHTA and CDR2 FQGNSA.

The chain couples TRBV11-3 to TRBJ2-1, with TRBD2 identical over 12 bases. Germline V gene lookup returns CDR1 SGHNT and CDR2 YENEEA. The CDR3 extends over 16 amino acids. After removal of 4 bases from V and 3 bases from J, the junction contained 4 bases not matched to a gene. In nucleotides, the CDR3 is TGTGCCAGCAGCTCTAGCGGGGGGGTTGTCTACAATGAGCAGTTCTTC. This translates into CASSSSGGVVYNEQFF.

The CDR3 loop reads CASSLGGLAGSTGELFF. CDR3 sequence (DNA): TGTGCCAGCAGCTTGGGGGGACTAGCGGGGTCCACCGGGGAGCTGTTTTTT. The chain uses TRBV5-4 and TRBJ2-2; 13 bases are shared with TRBD2. The V gene end was trimmed by 0 bases and the J gene end by 4 bases; junction bases not matched to a gene: 3. The germline V gene has CDR1 SGHNT and CDR2 YYREEE (reference sequence). The CDR3 totals 17 residues.

The genes are TRBV12-3 or TRBV12-4 and TRBJ2-1, with no clear D. V was cut by 0 bases and J by 7 bases, with 4 bases left in between. The CDR3 is 12 amino acids. The CDR3 is CASSLASNEQFF. The CDR3 DNA reads as TGTGCCAGCAGTTTAGCGTCGAATGAGCAGTTCTTC.